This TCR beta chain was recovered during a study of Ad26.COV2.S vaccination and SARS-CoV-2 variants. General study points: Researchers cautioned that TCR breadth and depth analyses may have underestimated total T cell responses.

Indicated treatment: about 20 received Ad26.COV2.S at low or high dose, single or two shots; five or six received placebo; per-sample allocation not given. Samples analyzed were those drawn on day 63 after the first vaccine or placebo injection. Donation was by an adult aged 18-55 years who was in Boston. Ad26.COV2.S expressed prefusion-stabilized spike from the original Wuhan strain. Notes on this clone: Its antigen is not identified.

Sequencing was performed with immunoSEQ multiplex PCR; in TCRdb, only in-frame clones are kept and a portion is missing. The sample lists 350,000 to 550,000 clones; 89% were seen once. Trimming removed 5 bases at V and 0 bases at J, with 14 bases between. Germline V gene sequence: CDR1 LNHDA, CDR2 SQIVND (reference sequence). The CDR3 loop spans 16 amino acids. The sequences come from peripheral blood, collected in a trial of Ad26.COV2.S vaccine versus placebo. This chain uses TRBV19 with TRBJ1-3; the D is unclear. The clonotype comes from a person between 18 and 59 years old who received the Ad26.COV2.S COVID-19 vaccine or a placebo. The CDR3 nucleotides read TGTGCCAGTAGTCCTCGACTCCGGAGCTCTGGAAACACCATATATTTT. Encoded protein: CASSPRLRSSGNTIYF.